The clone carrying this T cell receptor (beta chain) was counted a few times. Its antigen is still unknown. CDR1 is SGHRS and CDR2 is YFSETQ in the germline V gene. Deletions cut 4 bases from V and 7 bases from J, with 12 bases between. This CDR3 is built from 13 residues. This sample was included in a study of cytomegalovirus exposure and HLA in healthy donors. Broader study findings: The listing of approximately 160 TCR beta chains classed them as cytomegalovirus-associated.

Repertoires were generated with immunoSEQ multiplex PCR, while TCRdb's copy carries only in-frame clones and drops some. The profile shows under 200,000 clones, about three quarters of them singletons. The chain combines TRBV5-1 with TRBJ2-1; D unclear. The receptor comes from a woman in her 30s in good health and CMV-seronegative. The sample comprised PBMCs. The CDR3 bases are TGCGCCAGCAGCCCGCGCACGATGAATGAGCAGTTCTTC. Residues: CASSPRTMNEQFF.